Listed here is a single T cell receptor beta chain. This sample stems from a study of blood T cell repertoires in COVID-19. About the study: T cells, B-cell-depleted T cells, or PBMCs provided the cDNA or gDNA that served as material.

The protocol was immunoSEQ multiplex PCR, while the TCRdb copy is restricted to in-frame clones and leaves out a portion. The data show 200,000 to 250,000 clones, approximately 75% seen once. CDR1 is SGHRS and CDR2 is YFSETQ in the germline V gene. The trim removed 6 bases at V and 4 bases at J, leaving 7 bases unmatched. The CDR3 contains 15 residues. Cohort allocation depended upon clinical history that participants reported. Either two negative PCRs, clearance, or symptom resolution qualified Cohort 3 donors as recovered. The receptor's source is a man between 40 and 49 years old who had recovered from COVID-19. The sequenced sample consisted of PBMCs or T cells enriched from blood (not recorded which). The rearrangement uses TRBV5-1 and TRBJ1-1; TRBD1 agrees at 12 bases. For the CDR3, the DNA is TGCGCCAGCACCCAATGGGGACAGGGGGCCACTGAAGCTTTCTTT. Its translation is CASTQWGQGATEAFF.